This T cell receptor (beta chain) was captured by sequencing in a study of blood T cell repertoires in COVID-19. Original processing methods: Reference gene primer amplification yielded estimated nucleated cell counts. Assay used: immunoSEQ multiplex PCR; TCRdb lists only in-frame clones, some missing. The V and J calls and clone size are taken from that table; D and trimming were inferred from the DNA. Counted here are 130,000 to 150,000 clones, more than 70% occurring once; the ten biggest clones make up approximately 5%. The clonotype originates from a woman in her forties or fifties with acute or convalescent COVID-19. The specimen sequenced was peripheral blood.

DNA for the CDR3: TGTGCCAGCAGCTTAGAGGGGTTACGTATAGAGCCCCAGCATTTT. This encodes CASSLEGLRIEPQHF. The chain joins TRBV7-2 to TRBJ1-5; a possible D gene is TRBD1 (5 bases). This CDR3 has 15 residues. Trimming removed 1 base from V and 8 bases from J, with 15 bases in between. Looked up from germline, CDR1 is SGHTA and CDR2 is FQGNSA.